Listed below are T cell receptor beta chains from one sample, sequenced in a study of T cells after yellow fever vaccination. One entry per CDR3 protein results from TCRdb running MiXCR on the 5' RACE reads. The sample has some 300,000 distinct CDR3 sequences; around 3.6% are singletons. Sample: PBMCs, taken on the day of the yellow fever booster vaccination. These receptor sequences come from a man between 18 and 29 years old who received the YFV17D yellow fever vaccine. CDR3s include the opening cysteine and the closing phenylalanine or tryptophan. The D gene is left open where the match is weak. Part of the rows lack a size; the others show once, few, many or a class for expanded clones.

>TRBJ2-5|few|TRBD2|TRBV5-6
TGTGCCAGCAGCTTGGAGGGCCTTGGTCTAGCGGGTTGGCAGACCCAGTACTTC
CASSLEGLGLAGWQTQYF
>TRBJ2-1|few|TRBD2|TRBV4-3
TGCGCCAGCAGCCGAGAAAGTGGGACTAGCGGGGTCCTCTCCTACAATGAGCAGTTCTTC
CASSRESGTSGVLSYNEQFF
>TRBJ1-2|many|NA|TRBV7-2
TGTGCCAGCAGCTTTCTCTCTAACTATGGCTACACCTTC
CASSFLSNYGYTF
>TRBJ1-2|few|NA|TRBV15
TGTGCCACCAGCAGAGATTTAAAGGGCTACACCTTC
CATSRDLKGYTF
>TRBJ1-5|many|NA|TRBV9
TGTGCCAGCAGCGCGGACCCGCTAGGGGATCAGCCCCAGCATTTT
CASSADPLGDQPQHF
>TRBJ1-1|many|NA|TRBV12-3/TRBV12-4
TGTGCCAGCAGTTTTTGGGGTAACACTGAAGCTTTCTTT
CASSFWGNTEAFF
>TRBJ2-3|few|NA|TRBV5-1
TGCGCCAGCAGCTTGGCCGTGGGCCCATTAAGCACAGATACGCAGTATTTT
CASSLAVGPLSTDTQYF
>TRBJ2-1|many|NA|TRBV29-1
TGCAGCGTTGAGAAATCTCAGGCTAATGAGCAGTTCTTC
CSVEKSQANEQFF
>TRBJ2-2|many|NA|TRBV5-5
TGTGCCAGCAGCTTGCTCAAATCCACCGGGGAGCTGTTTTTT
CASSLLKSTGELFF
>TRBJ1-2|few|TRBD1|TRBV27
TGTGCCAGCAGTAATCCCTCAGGGGGCGCGAGCTATGGCTACACCTTC
CASSNPSGGASYGYTF
>TRBJ2-1|NA|NA|TRBV5-1
TGCGCCAGCAGAAAGAGACAGGACCCAGACCTGAGCTCCTACAATGAGCAGTTCTTC
CASRKRQDPDLSSYNEQFF
>TRBJ2-3|NA|TRBD2|TRBV3-1
TGTGCCAGCAGCCCGGGGGCCGGGGGGGGTAAAGATACGCAGTATTTT
CASSPGAGGGKDTQYF
>TRBJ2-7|few|TRBD2|TRBV12-3/TRBV12-4
TGTGCCAGCACCCGGGGGGGCTGGAACGAGCAGTACTTC
CASTRGGWNEQYF
>TRBJ2-7|NA|TRBD2|TRBV6-2/TRBV6-3
TGTGCCAGCAGTTATCAGCGGGGACTCTCCTACGAGCAGTACTTC
CASSYQRGLSYEQYF
>TRBJ2-3|few|NA|TRBV29-1
TGCAGCGTTGCAGGGTCAGATACGCAGTATTTT
CSVAGSDTQYF
>TRBJ2-3|many|TRBD2|TRBV7-8
TGTGCCAGCAGCTCTCGGGGTAGCGGGGGTACAGATACGCAGTATTTT
CASSSRGSGGTDTQYF
>TRBJ1-6|few|NA|TRBV29-1
TGCAGCGTTGATGTTATGGGGTCGGTAACTTCTTCACCCCTCCACTTT
CSVDVMGSVTSSPLHF
>TRBJ2-1|few|NA|TRBV7-9
TGTGCCAGCAGCGCAAAACGGGACGCCAGGAGCAATGAGCAGTTCTTC
CASSAKRDARSNEQFF
>TRBJ2-5|few|TRBD2|TRBV7-9
TGTGCCAGCAGCTTAGCACGGACGGGGGGGCAAGAGACCCAGTACTTC
CASSLARTGGQETQYF
>TRBJ1-1|NA|NA|TRBV7-9
TGTGCCAGCAGCTTAGAGCACAGGGAACCTTTCTTT
CASSLEHREPFF
>TRBJ2-3|few|NA|TRBV14
TGTGCCAGCAGCCAAGATCGAGGATACGGTACGCAGTATTTT
CASSQDRGYGTQYF
>TRBJ2-1|many|NA|TRBV27
TGTGCCAGCAGTCGGGGTAGCTCCTACAATGAGCAGTTCTTC
CASSRGSSYNEQFF
>TRBJ2-3|many|TRBD2|TRBV9
TGTGCCAGCAGCGTAGGGCTAGCGGGGGGATCGGTTAGAACAGATACGCAGTATTTT
CASSVGLAGGSVRTDTQYF
>TRBJ2-3|few|TRBD1|TRBV4-1
TGCGCCAGCAGCCAAGGTGGAGGACAGGGGGCTACAGATACGCAGTATTTT
CASSQGGGQGATDTQYF